This TCR beta chain came from a study of siplizumab effects on memory and regulatory T cells. Only in-frame clones appear in the TCRdb table, and some are missing; sequencing was by immunoSEQ multiplex PCR. Here the sample spans some 100,000 clones, about 90% being singletons. This TCR was recovered from a human donor in good health. Sequenced material: Tregs sorted from blood.

DNA for the CDR3: TGTGCCAGCAGTTTAGGAGGCACCATCTATGGCTACACCTTC. It specifies CASSLGGTIYGYTF. The chain combines TRBV28 with TRBJ1-2; D gene uncertain. There are 14 residues in the CDR3. CDR1 and CDR2 from the germline V gene are MDHEN and SYDVKM. V lost 2 bases to trimming and J lost 4 bases, with 11 bases between them.